A single sample is the source of the 9 T cell receptor beta chains below, sequenced in a study. Cells sorted as Tregs were CD4+, CD25+ and CD127-/low. One entry per CDR3 protein, called by TCRdb with MiXCR from the 5' RACE reads. The data contain approximately 10,000 distinct CDR3 sequences, 20% to 30% of them seen just once; the ten biggest clones take up 3% to 3.5%. Sequencing was carried out using Tregs sorted from blood. The receptors come from a female donor with breast cancer.

This clonotype was counted between two and nine times. The chain joins TRBV10-2 to TRBJ2-6, with a weak D call TRBD1 (6 bases). CDR1 WSHSY and CDR2 SAAADI come from the germline V gene. V was clipped by 2 bases and J by 0 bases, with 11 bases between them. The CDR3 sequence is 17 residues long. CDR3 protein: CASSENGQTSGANVLTF. As DNA, the CDR3 is TGCGCCAGCAGTGAGAATGGACAGACCTCTGGGGCCAACGTCCTGACTTTC.

Ten or more counts support this clonotype. J is TRBJ1-5 and V is TRBV9; D is ambiguous. This CDR3 has 16 amino acids. CDR1 and CDR2 (germline): SGDLS, YYNGEE. V was trimmed by 2 bases and J by 2 bases, leaving 14 bases between them. CDR3 DNA sequence: TGTGCCAGCAGCGTTGGGGAACACTTAGGCAATCAGCCCCAGCATTTT. It codes for CASSVGEHLGNQPQHF.

This clonotype was observed at least ten times. The chain couples TRBV6-5 to TRBJ2-2; D is possibly TRBD2 (6 bases). V shed 4 bases and J shed 7 bases, with 28 bases lying between them. This CDR3 has 19 residues. CDR1 and CDR2 (germline): MNHEY, SVGAGI. The CDR3 region is CASSSNPPGIGGFIGELFF. Here the CDR3 DNA reads TGTGCCAGCAGTTCCAATCCACCCGGTATCGGGGGTTTCATCGGGGAGCTGTTTTTT.

Of note for this clonotype: Given the absence of the conserved phenylalanine or tryptophan at the CDR3 end, a read error is likely. The CDR3 region has the DNA TGTGCCAGCAGCCAAGACGTCAGCCTCAATCAGCCCCAGCATCTT. This encodes CASSQDVSLNQPQHL. V usage is TRBV3-1 and J usage is TRBJ1-5; D ambiguous. The germline V and J ends were trimmed by 0 bases and 3 bases, with 9 bases remaining between them. The CDR3 contains 15 residues. Germline-derived CDR1 and CDR2 are LGHDT and YNNKEL (reference sequence).

The V call is TRBV27, the J call TRBJ2-2; the D is unclear. Looked up from germline, CDR1 is MNHEY and CDR2 is SMNVEV (reference sequence). This CDR3 has 12 residues. Trimming removed 8 bases from V and 6 bases from J, with 10 bases in between. CDR3 nucleotide sequence: TGTGCCAGCGGCCCGTTTCCCGGGGAGCTGTTTTTT. Its protein is CASGPFPGELFF.

This clonotype was picked up many times. The chain has TRBV5-1 and TRBJ1-2, with no clear D. With 0 bases removed from V and 4 bases from J, the gap between germline ends came to 7 bases. The CDR3 runs 13 residues. CDR1 is SGHRS and CDR2 is YFSETQ in the germline V gene. CDR3 amino acids: CASSLAQSYGYTF. Written as DNA, the CDR3 is TGCGCCAGCAGCTTGGCACAGTCCTATGGCTACACCTTC.

Here the CDR3 DNA reads TGCGCCAGCAGCCCGGGATCCATCCCCACTGAAGCTTTCTTT. Amino acid sequence: CASSPGSIPTEAFF. This chain joins TRBV5-1 and TRBJ1-1; D unclear. The CDR3 runs to 14 residues. Per germline, CDR1 SGHRS and CDR2 YFSETQ. Between the trimmed V and J ends, which lost 4 bases and 4 bases, there was a span of 14 bases.

Turning to this clonotype: This may be a read error, as it is one base from a much larger clone. This chain connects TRBV7-9 to TRBJ1-1, with unresolved D. Germline V gene sequence: CDR1 SEHNR, CDR2 FQNEAQ (reference sequence). CDR3 length: 13 residues. DNA for the CDR3: TGTACCAGCAGCTTAGCGGTGGGCGATGAAGCTTTCTTT. As protein: CTSSLAVGDEAFF.

This clonotype was recorded a few times. The genes are TRBV7-9 and TRBJ1-1; D gene ambiguous. Germline loops: CDR1 SEHNR, CDR2 FQNEAQ (reference sequence). The CDR3 contains 11 residues. V dropped 8 bases and J dropped 5 bases, with 9 bases sitting between them. The CDR3 protein is CASGRRTEAFF. The CDR3 DNA reads as TGTGCCAGCGGCAGGCGTACTGAAGCTTTCTTT.